These 9 T cell receptor beta chains were all obtained from the same sample, sequenced in a study of cytomegalovirus exposure and HLA in healthy donors. Primers for the PCR totalled 60 Vbeta and 13 Jbeta. Sequencing used immunoSEQ multiplex PCR; TCRdb keeps in-frame clones, though not all of them. The data hold roughly 60,000 clones, with 65% to 75% observed a single time. The sample comprised PBMCs. All receptors derive from a woman aged 25 to 39 in good health and CMV-seronegative.

The J gene is TRBJ2-1, the V gene TRBV19; tentative D call: TRBD1 (6 bases). The CDR3 totals 15 residues. Trimming pared 2 bases from V and 3 bases from J, leaving 11 bases between. CDR1 is LNHDA, CDR2 SQIVND, per germline (reference sequence). CDR3 DNA sequence: TGTGCCAGTAGTATAAGTTTAGGGGGCTACAATGAGCAGTTCTTC. It is translated as CASSISLGGYNEQFF. The whole variable domain, filled in from reference TRBV19 and TRBJ2-1, reads DGGITQSPKYLFRKEGQNVTLSCEQNLNHDAMYWYRQDPGQGLRLIYYSQIVNDFQKGDIAEGYSVSREKKESFPLTVTSAQKNPTAFYLCASSISLGGYNEQFFGPGTRLTVL.

This sequence joins TRBV18 and TRBJ1-1; D is undetermined. The CDR3 totals 14 residues. V lost 1 base and J lost 4, with 10 bases in between. Germline V gene data show CDR1 as KGHSH and CDR2 as LQKENI. The DNA for the CDR3 is TGTGCCAGCTCACCACAGAGTTCCCCCACTGAAGCTTTCTTT. Amino acid sequence: CASSPQSSPTEAFF. The whole variable domain, remainder taken from reference TRBV18 and TRBJ1-1, is NAGVMQNPRHLVRRRGQEARLRCSPMKGHSHVYWYRQLPEEGLKFMVYLQKENIIDESGMPKERFSAEFPKEGPSILRIQQVVRGDSAAYFCASSPQSSPTEAFFGQGTRLTVV.

The J gene is TRBJ2-1, the V gene TRBV27; 10 nucleotides line up with TRBD2. After removal of 3 bases from V and 0 bases from J, the junction contained 14 bases not matched to a gene. Germline V gene sequence: CDR1 MNHEY, CDR2 SMNVEV (reference sequence). CDR3 length: 20 residues. The chain's CDR3 is CASSFSPGLARGFSYNEQFF. The CDR3 nucleotides read TGTGCCAGCAGTTTTTCTCCGGGACTAGCGCGAGGGTTCTCCTACAATGAGCAGTTCTTC.

The rearrangement joins TRBV25-1 to TRBJ1-5; 9 bases align to TRBD1. The V and J ends lost 10 bases and 1 base, in that order; junction bases with no gene match: 14. Germline V lookup: CDR1 MGHDK, CDR2 SYGVNS. The CDR3 totals 17 residues. The CDR3 loop is CATDKTGDRASNQPQHF. The CDR3, as DNA: TGTGCCACCGACAAGACTGGGGACAGGGCGAGCAATCAGCCCCAGCATTTT.

The chain carries TRBV4-2 and TRBJ1-3; D call uncertain. The ends were cut back, 0 bases at V and 0 bases at J, with 9 bases in the middle. Germline V gene lookup returns CDR1 LGHNA and CDR2 YNFKEQ. The CDR3 consists of 16 residues. The CDR3 sequence is CASSQDPVPSGNTIYF. The CDR3 DNA reads TGTGCCAGCAGCCAAGACCCAGTCCCCTCTGGAAACACCATATATTTT.

The rearrangement uses TRBV4-3 and TRBJ1-2, with no clear D. Per the germline V gene, CDR1 is LGHNA and CDR2 is YSLEER. The V end was cut by 4 bases, the J end by 7 bases, with 13 bases between. This CDR3 has 13 residues. DNA of the CDR3: TGCGCCAGCAGCCTTACCGGACGGGGTGGCTACACCTTC. Its translation: CASSLTGRGGYTF.

This clone was counted once. The rearrangement joins TRBV6-4 to TRBJ2-6; D remains ambiguous. CDR1 is MRHNA, CDR2 SNTAGT, per germline. This CDR3 comprises 16 residues. V was cut by 2 bases and J by 1 base, with 9 bases left in between. CDR3 loop: CASSDRSESGANVLTF. The CDR3 region has the DNA TGTGCCAGCAGTGACAGGTCGGAGTCTGGGGCCAACGTCCTGACTTTC.

The gene calls are TRBV6-1 and TRBJ1-3; TRBD1 agrees at 9 bases. Germline V CDR1 and CDR2: MNHNS, SASEGT. Unmatched junction bases numbered 7, after V lost 5 bases and J lost 5 bases. The CDR3 has 15 amino acids. CDR3 sequence (DNA): TGTGCCAGCAGTAGGACCGGGACAGGGAGAAACACCATATATTTT. Translated: CASSRTGTGRNTIYF.

Points on this clone: One end of the junction is discordant with germline, which a read error may explain. J is TRBJ2-1 and V is TRBV11-3; D gene uncertain. In germline, CDR1 is SGHNT, CDR2 YENEEA. CDR3 length: 12 residues. CDR3 nucleotides: TGTGTCAGCAGCTTGCGTTACAATGAGCAGTTCTTC. Protein: CVSSLRYNEQFF.